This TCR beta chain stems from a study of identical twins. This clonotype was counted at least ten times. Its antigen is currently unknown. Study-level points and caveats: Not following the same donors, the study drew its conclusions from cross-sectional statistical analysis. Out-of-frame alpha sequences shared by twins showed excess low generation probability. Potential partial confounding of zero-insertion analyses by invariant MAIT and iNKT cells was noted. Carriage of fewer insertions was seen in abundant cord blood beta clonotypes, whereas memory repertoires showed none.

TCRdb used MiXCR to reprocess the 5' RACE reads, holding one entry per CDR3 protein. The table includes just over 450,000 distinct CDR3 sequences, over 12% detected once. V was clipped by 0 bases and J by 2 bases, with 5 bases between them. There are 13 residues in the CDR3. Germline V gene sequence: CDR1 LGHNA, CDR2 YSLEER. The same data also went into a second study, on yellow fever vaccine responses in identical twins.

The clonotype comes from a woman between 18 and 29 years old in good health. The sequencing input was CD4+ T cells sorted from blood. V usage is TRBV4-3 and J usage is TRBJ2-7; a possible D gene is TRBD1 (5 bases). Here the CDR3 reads CASSQDRAYEQYF. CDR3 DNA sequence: TGCGCCAGCAGCCAAGACAGGGCCTACGAGCAGTACTTC.